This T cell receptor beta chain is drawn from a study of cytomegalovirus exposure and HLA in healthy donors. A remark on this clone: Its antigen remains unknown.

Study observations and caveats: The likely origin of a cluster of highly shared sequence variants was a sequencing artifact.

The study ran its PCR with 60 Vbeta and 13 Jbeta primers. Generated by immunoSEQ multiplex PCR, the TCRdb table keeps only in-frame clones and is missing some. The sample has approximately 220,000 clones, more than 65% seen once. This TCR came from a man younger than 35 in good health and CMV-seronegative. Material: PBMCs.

The CDR3 spells CACLYSGEAFF. Here the CDR3 DNA reads TGTGCCTGCCTTTATAGCGGCGAAGCTTTCTTT. V usage is TRBV30 and J usage is TRBJ1-1; no clear D gene. V lost 6 bases and J 8 bases, leaving 13 bases between the germline ends. The CDR3 length is 11 residues. Germline loops: CDR1 GTSNPN, CDR2 SVGIG (reference sequence).